A single sample is the source of the 31 T cell receptor beta chains below, sequenced in a study of T-cell memory formation after mild COVID-19. TCRdb ran MiXCR on the 5' RACE reads and lists one entry per CDR3 protein. The sample carries a few hundred thousand distinct CDR3 sequences, about 20% recorded once. The sequenced material came from PBMCs or a T cell subset sorted from them (not recorded which). These receptors were obtained from an adult woman who had mild COVID-19 (a few samples of this study predate the infection). Cell type and time point are not known.

In DNA form, the CDR3 reads TGCAGTGCTCGGGGACAGGCATTGGACGAGCAGTACTTC. This translates into CSARGQALDEQYF. The chain carries TRBV20-1 and TRBJ2-7, with 8 bases fitting TRBD1. The CDR3 totals 13 residues. V lost 5 bases, J lost 5 bases, and 8 bases stayed unmatched. CDR1 is DFQATT and CDR2 is SNEGSKA in the germline V gene (reference sequence).

The V call is TRBV5-6, the J call TRBJ2-6, with 9 nucleotides matching TRBD1. The J segment lost 13 bases and the V segment lost 1 base, leaving 6 bases of the junction unmatched. The CDR3 is made up of 14 amino acids. Germline values: CDR1 SGHDT, CDR2 YYEEEE. CDR3 sequence: CASSLRGQGRVLTF. As DNA, the CDR3 is TGTGCCAGCAGCTTGAGGGGACAGGGAAGGGTCCTGACTTTC.

This clonotype has just a few counts. V and J are TRBV19 and TRBJ1-2; D unclear. Germline CDR1 reads LNHDA; CDR2 reads SQIVND (reference sequence). V shed 10 bases and J shed 5 bases, with 11 bases lying between them. CDR3 size: 11 residues. The CDR3 spells CAIARAYGYTF. The CDR3 nucleotides read TGTGCCATCGCCCGGGCGTATGGCTACACCTTC.

This clonotype was observed a handful of times. This rearrangement joins TRBV7-9 to TRBJ2-7; 8 bases fit TRBD2. This CDR3 contains 14 residues. With 3 bases clipped from V and 3 bases from J, the junction kept 4 bases outside the gene matches. Germline lookup yields CDR1 SEHNR and CDR2 FQNEAQ (reference sequence). The CDR3 DNA sequence: TGTGCCAGCAGCTTTGCCGGGACTAGCTACGAGCAGTACTTC. The encoded protein is CASSFAGTSYEQYF.

The table lists this clonotype with a few counts. V and J are TRBV6-5 and TRBJ2-1; a possible D gene is TRBD2 (6 bases). CDR3 size: 14 residues. Looked up from germline, CDR1 is MNHEY and CDR2 is SVGAGI. The V end lost 4 bases, the J end lost 6 bases, and 13 bases lay between the germline ends. Here the CDR3 reads CASSLGGLLNEQFF. In nucleotides, the CDR3 is TGTGCCAGCAGTTTGGGAGGTCTACTCAATGAGCAGTTCTTC.

This clonotype was counted a few times. This chain uses TRBV5-6 with TRBJ2-2; the D gene is possibly TRBD1 (6 bases). Trimming removed 0 bases from V and 2 bases from J, with 11 bases in between. Germline V CDR1 and CDR2: SGHDT, YYEEEE. The CDR3 is made up of 16 amino acids. The CDR3 is CASSLVTGRNTGELFF. The CDR3 nucleotides are TGTGCCAGCAGCTTGGTGACAGGACGTAACACCGGGGAGCTGTTTTTT.

The chain recombines TRBV7-8 with TRBJ2-6; 10 bases are shared with TRBD2. This CDR3 region has 21 residues. The V and J ends lost 4 bases and 0 bases, in that order; junction bases with no gene match: 15. Germline values: CDR1 SGHVS, CDR2 FQNEAQ. The CDR3 nucleotides read TGTGCCAGCAGCTCCCGGGTAATAGCGGGAGGATTTAGCTCTGGGGCCAACGTCCTGACTTTC. Its translation: CASSSRVIAGGFSSGANVLTF.

This CDR3 is CASRTGGGTYEQYF. CDR3 nucleotides: TGTGCCAGCAGGACGGGAGGGGGCACTTACGAGCAGTACTTC. V is TRBV6-1 and J is TRBJ2-7, with TRBD2 as a possible D gene (8 bases). Trimming pared 6 bases from V and 4 bases from J, leaving 16 bases between. There are 14 residues in the CDR3. Germline lookup yields CDR1 MNHNS and CDR2 SASEGT.

This clonotype was detected many times. The V and J genes are TRBV5-1 and TRBJ2-1; D uncertain. Trimming removed 1 base from V and 8 bases from J, with 7 bases in between. Germline CDR1 and CDR2: SGHRS and YFSETQ. The CDR3 extends over 12 amino acids. This chain's CDR3 is CASSLKRYEQFF. CDR3 nucleotides: TGCGCCAGCAGCTTGAAGCGCTATGAGCAGTTCTTC.

J is TRBJ2-3 and V is TRBV6-2 or TRBV6-3; 8 bases match TRBD2. The CDR3 has 14 residues. J was trimmed by 5 bases and V by 8 bases; bases with no gene match: 9. The V gene's germline CDR1 is MNHEY and CDR2 SVGEGT. The CDR3 sequence: CASGGTSTRDTQYF. The CDR3 DNA follows: TGTGCCAGCGGGGGGACTAGTACGCGAGATACGCAGTATTTT.

The chain combines TRBV29-1 with TRBJ2-7, with 8 bases matching TRBD1. CDR3 length: 15 residues. V was pared by 3 bases and J by 3 bases, with 10 bases of the junction left unmatched. From germline, CDR1 is SQVTM and CDR2 ANQGSEA. The DNA of the CDR3 is TGCAGCGTTGAGGAGACAGGGGAAGGGTTCTACGAGCAGTACTTC. Protein: CSVEETGEGFYEQYF.

Here the CDR3 reads CSVVGERGWGKAYEQYF. The CDR3 region has the DNA TGCAGCGTTGTAGGGGAAAGGGGATGGGGGAAGGCCTACGAGCAGTACTTC. V usage is TRBV29-1 and J usage is TRBJ2-7, with D possibly being TRBD1 or TRBD2 (5 bases each). With 4 bases removed from V and 2 bases from J, the gap between germline ends came to 24 bases. The CDR3 runs to 17 residues. The germline CDR1 and CDR2 sequences are SQVTM and ANQGSEA.

V usage is TRBV10-3 and J usage is TRBJ2-1; the D is unclear. The germline CDR1 and CDR2 sequences are ENHRY and SYGVKD. V lost 4 bases and J 8 bases, leaving 9 bases between the germline ends. The CDR3 sequence is 12 residues long. The CDR3 reads CAISASRDEQFF. The CDR3, as DNA: TGTGCCATCAGTGCGAGCCGCGATGAGCAGTTCTTC.

The chain is built from TRBV19 and TRBJ1-1; no definite D call. The CDR3 runs to 14 residues. The germline V gene encodes CDR1 LNHDA and CDR2 SQIVND (reference sequence). Trimming removed 7 bases from V and 3 bases from J, with 15 bases in between. This chain's CDR3 is CASTLDMEYTEAFF. Written as DNA, the CDR3 is TGTGCCAGTACCCTGGATATGGAGTACACTGAAGCTTTCTTT.

This clonotype was observed a handful of times. The chain couples TRBV5-1 to TRBJ2-3, with 13 positions matching TRBD2. This CDR3 has 15 amino acids. Per germline, CDR1 SGHRS and CDR2 YFSETQ. With V trimmed by 3 bases and J by 6 bases, 4 bases remained unmatched. CDR3 sequence: CASSSTSGGLDTQYF. The CDR3 DNA follows: TGCGCCAGCAGCTCGACTAGCGGGGGGCTGGATACGCAGTATTTT.

This sequence joins TRBV19 and TRBJ2-5, with TRBD2 matching over 12 bases. Germline-derived CDR1 and CDR2 are LNHDA and SQIVND (reference sequence). This CDR3 has 14 amino acids. V trimming: 10 bases; J trimming: 5 bases; junction bases outside the gene matches: 8. CDR3 loop: CATRLAGVGETQYF. The CDR3 region has the DNA TGTGCCACCCGACTAGCGGGAGTGGGGGAGACCCAGTACTTC.

The genes are TRBV9 and TRBJ2-7, with D hard to call. Germline V gives CDR1 SGDLS, CDR2 YYNGEE. CDR3 size: 16 residues. V lost 3 bases and J 1 base, leaving 17 bases between the germline ends. The CDR3 protein is CASSASTSRSSYEQYF. The CDR3 region has the DNA TGTGCCAGCAGCGCATCTACTTCCCGGAGTTCCTACGAGCAGTACTTC.

This sequence joins TRBV7-2 and TRBJ2-5; 7 bases align to TRBD2. This CDR3 is 14 amino acids long. V was pared by 1 base and J by 5 bases, with 4 bases of the junction left unmatched. Germline V CDR1 and CDR2: SGHTA, FQGNSA. CDR3 amino acids: CASSLEAGAETQYF. DNA of the CDR3: TGTGCCAGCAGCTTAGAGGCGGGAGCGGAGACCCAGTACTTC.

This clonotype occurred a few times. The V and J genes are TRBV6-6 and TRBJ2-7; TRBD1 is a possible D gene (6 bases). The germline V gene has CDR1 MNHNY and CDR2 SVGAGI (reference sequence). Trimming pared 0 bases from V and 6 bases from J, leaving 9 bases between. CDR3 length equals 13 residues. The CDR3 reads CASSYSTQGEQYF. Here the CDR3 DNA reads TGTGCCAGCAGTTACTCCACACAGGGCGAGCAGTACTTC.

The chain combines TRBV12-3 or TRBV12-4 with TRBJ2-3; TRBD2 matches 8 bases. V shed 6 bases, J shed 1 base, and the junction held 9 bases outside the gene matches. There are 16 residues in the CDR3. The CDR3: CASSSAASGRTDTQYF. The CDR3 DNA reads TGTGCCAGCAGCTCCGCCGCTAGCGGGCGCACAGATACGCAGTATTTT.

This clonotype showed up just a few times. This chain links TRBV12-3 or TRBV12-4 with TRBJ1-1; the D is unclear. Trimming cost V 4 bases and J 3 bases, with 9 bases left between them. The CDR3 loop spans 13 amino acids. The CDR3 DNA follows: TGTGCCAGCAGTTACCTTGGGCACACTGAAGCTTTCTTT. Translated, it gives CASSYLGHTEAFF.

This sequence joins TRBV11-2 and TRBJ2-1, with D perhaps given as TRBD1 or TRBD2 (5 bases each). This CDR3 has 15 amino acids. V lost 1 base, J lost 4 bases, and 11 bases lay in between. Germline V lookup: CDR1 SGHAT, CDR2 FQNNGV. CDR3 residues: CASSLVRGKYNEQFF. CDR3 nucleotide sequence: TGTGCCAGCAGCTTAGTTCGGGGCAAATACAATGAGCAGTTCTTC. Looking up the rest from reference TRBV11-2 and TRBJ2-1 gives the full variable domain: EAGVAQSPRYKIIEKRQSVAFWCNPISGHATLYWYQQILGQGPKLLIQFQNNGVVDDSQLPKDRFSAERLKGVDSTLKIQPAKLEDSAVYLCASSLVRGKYNEQFFGPGTRLTVL.

The chain carries TRBV7-9 and TRBJ2-7, with D perhaps TRBD1 (5 bases). V lost 1 base to trimming and J lost 3 bases, with 16 bases between them. This CDR3 is 16 amino acids long. Germline V gene sequence: CDR1 SEHNR, CDR2 FQNEAQ (reference sequence). DNA of the CDR3: TGTGCCAGCAGCTTAGTTTACAGGCAGTCGTTCTACGAGCAGTACTTC. Translated, it gives CASSLVYRQSFYEQYF.

V gene TRBV2 combines with J gene TRBJ2-3; D is possibly TRBD1 (5 bases). The V gene lost 4 bases and the J gene lost 2 bases, with 13 bases spanning the gap. The V gene's germline CDR1 is SNHLY and CDR2 FYNNEI. The CDR3 is 15 residues long. This chain's CDR3 is CASSVTGLDTDTQYF. The CDR3 coding sequence is TGTGCCAGCAGTGTAACAGGCCTAGACACAGATACGCAGTATTTT.

V usage is TRBV5-1 and J usage is TRBJ1-5; weak D call: TRBD1 (5 bases). The V end lost 1 base, the J end lost 2 bases, and 10 bases lay between the germline ends. Looked up from germline, CDR1 is SGHRS and CDR2 is YFSETQ. The CDR3 totals 15 residues. Here the CDR3 reads CASSLMGDRNQPQHF. As DNA, the CDR3 is TGCGCCAGCAGCTTGATGGGGGACCGCAATCAGCCCCAGCATTTT. Combining the CDR3 with reference TRBV5-1 and TRBJ1-5 gives the whole variable domain KAGVTQTPRYLIKTRGQQVTLSCSPISGHRSVSWYQQTPGQGLQFLFEYFSETQRNKGNFPGRFSGRQFSNSRSEMNVSTLELGDSALYLCASSLMGDRNQPQHFGDGTRLSIL.

The chain recombines TRBV15 with TRBJ1-2; D unresolved. CDR3 length equals 15 residues. Germline lookup yields CDR1 LNHNV and CDR2 YYDKDF (reference sequence). The ends were cut back, 0 bases at V and 4 bases at J, with 12 bases in the middle. The DNA of the CDR3 is TGTGCCACCAGCAGAGACCGGGAGGCAGCCTATGGCTACACCTTC. Its translation is CATSRDREAAYGYTF. Together with reference TRBV15 and TRBJ1-2, the CDR3 gives the full variable domain: DAMVIQNPRYQVTQFGKPVTLSCSQTLNHNVMYWYQQKSSQAPKLLFHYYDKDFNNEADTPDNFQSRRPNTSFCFLDIRSPGLGDTAMYLCATSRDREAAYGYTFGSGTRLTVV.

The rearrangement joins TRBV29-1 to TRBJ2-1; 7 nucleotides align to TRBD1. Per the germline V gene, CDR1 is SQVTM and CDR2 is ANQGSEA. V lost 6 bases, J lost 4 bases, and 6 bases stayed unmatched. The CDR3 consists of 13 residues. CDR3 nucleotide sequence: TGCAGCGTCGAGGGACAGTTATACAATGAGCAGTTCTTC. This sequence encodes CSVEGQLYNEQFF.

The chain couples TRBV2 to TRBJ2-5; D ambiguous. The CDR3 extends over 11 amino acids. Germline CDR1 and CDR2: SNHLY and FYNNEI. V was trimmed by 2 bases and J by 10 bases, leaving 8 bases between them. The CDR3 loop is CASSESAFQYF. In nucleotides, the CDR3 is TGTGCCAGCAGTGAATCCGCTTTCCAGTACTTC.

The chain is built from TRBV6-5 and TRBJ2-7; D unclear. The CDR3 runs 14 residues. Germline V gene sequence: CDR1 MNHEY, CDR2 SVGAGI. Trimming shortened V by 0 bases and J by 4 bases, and 10 bases separated the two germline ends. The CDR3 here is CASSYSIVRYEQYF. The CDR3 bases are TGTGCCAGCAGTTACTCGATTGTCCGTTACGAGCAGTACTTC.

There are a few counts of this clonotype. The CDR3 spells CASSLDGPTGELFF. Here the CDR3 DNA reads TGCGCCAGCAGCTTAGATGGCCCCACCGGGGAGCTGTTTTTT. The chain employs TRBV5-1 and TRBJ2-2; D call uncertain. The CDR3 sequence is 14 residues long. Trimming pared 2 bases from V and 4 bases from J, leaving 9 bases between. Germline CDR1 and CDR2: SGHRS and YFSETQ.

This clonotype was counted ten times or more. This chain links TRBV15 with TRBJ2-2; D unresolved. The CDR3 runs 16 residues. Trimming cost V 6 bases and J 4 bases, with 18 bases left between them. From germline, CDR1 is LNHNV and CDR2 YYDKDF (reference sequence). Written as DNA, the CDR3 is TGTGCCACCAGTAACTCTTATAAGGACCTCACCGGGGAGCTGTTTTTT. Translation: CATSNSYKDLTGELFF.